Below are 26 T cell receptor beta chains sequenced from a single sample in a study of cytomegalovirus exposure and HLA in healthy donors. Sequencing used immunoSEQ multiplex PCR; TCRdb keeps in-frame clones, though not all of them. This table has under 400,000 clones, approximately 90% appearing once. The sample consisted of PBMCs. These receptor sequences come from a woman between 18 and 29 years old in good health and CMV-seronegative.

V gene TRBV7-9 combines with J gene TRBJ1-2; D unclear. Germline-derived CDR1 and CDR2 are SEHNR and FQNEAQ (reference sequence). This CDR3 region has 14 residues. Trimming pared 1 base from V and 8 bases from J, leaving 14 bases between. CDR3 in amino acids: CASSLGTLRGGYTF. The CDR3 DNA reads TGTGCCAGCAGCTTAGGGACCCTGAGAGGGGGCTACACCTTC.

The rearrangement uses TRBV28 and TRBJ2-6; D is possibly TRBD1 (6 bases). Trimming pared 5 bases from V and 0 bases from J, leaving 17 bases between. This CDR3 is built from 18 residues. Germline lookup yields CDR1 MDHEN and CDR2 SYDVKM. The CDR3 nucleotides are TGTGCCAGCAGTACACCGGGACAAGTTCCCTCTGGGGCCAACGTCCTGACTTTC. It codes for CASSTPGQVPSGANVLTF.

The CDR3 nucleotides read TGTGCCAGTAGCCCCCTCAACGGGAACGAGCAGTACTTC. This encodes CASSPLNGNEQYF. The chain recombines TRBV19 with TRBJ2-7; TRBD2 is a possible D gene (5 bases). The CDR3 covers 13 residues. In germline, CDR1 is LNHDA, CDR2 SQIVND (reference sequence). The V and J ends lost 6 bases and 5 bases respectively, with 14 bases between them.

The genes are TRBV19 and TRBJ1-2, with a weak D call TRBD1 (5 bases). V shed 5 bases and J shed 4 bases, with 8 bases lying between them. The CDR3 has 12 residues. Germline CDR1 LNHDA, CDR2 SQIVND (reference sequence). The DNA of the CDR3 is TGTGCCAGTAGTCCCCAGGGCTATGGCTACACCTTC. Its translation: CASSPQGYGYTF.

The rearrangement joins TRBV5-1 to TRBJ2-3; 12 bases align to TRBD2. This CDR3 region has 22 residues. Trimming cost V 4 bases and J 3 bases; bases outside gene matches: 24. Germline V lookup: CDR1 SGHRS, CDR2 YFSETQ. The chain's CDR3 is CASSGTPIVRAPSGGATDTQYF. For the CDR3, the DNA is TGCGCCAGCAGCGGGACACCAATAGTCCGAGCTCCTAGCGGGGGGGCAACAGATACGCAGTATTTT.

A single count supports this clone. The chain joins TRBV28 to TRBJ1-4; TRBD1 might be the D (5 bases). Trimming stripped 6 bases from V and 8 bases from J, with 16 bases between. This CDR3 is 14 amino acids long. Germline loops: CDR1 MDHEN, CDR2 SYDVKM. This CDR3 reads CASSPGGSQEKLFF. The CDR3 bases are TGTGCCAGCAGCCCCGGGGGAAGCCAGGAAAAACTGTTTTTT.

This chain joins TRBV28 and TRBJ2-1; D is ambiguous. V dropped 5 bases and J dropped 10 bases, with 15 bases sitting between them. CDR1 and CDR2 (germline): MDHEN, SYDVKM. The CDR3 extends over 13 amino acids. The CDR3 protein is CASSLSPAREQFF. The CDR3 DNA is TGTGCCAGCAGTCTGAGTCCTGCCAGGGAGCAGTTCTTC.

This chain joins TRBV28 and TRBJ2-7, with D perhaps TRBD1 (5 bases). Trimming took 3 bases from V and 0 from J, leaving 9 bases between them. The V gene's germline CDR1 is MDHEN and CDR2 SYDVKM. This CDR3 spans 14 amino acids. The CDR3 nucleotides read TGTGCCAGCAGTTTGGGCAGGGACTCCTACGAGCAGTACTTC. As protein: CASSLGRDSYEQYF.

CDR3 DNA sequence: TGCGCCAGCAGCTTCCGGGGGGCTCAAGATACGCAGTATTTT. It specifies CASSFRGAQDTQYF. V and J are TRBV5-1 and TRBJ2-3, with D perhaps TRBD2 (7 bases). The V gene lost 2 bases and the J gene lost 5 bases, with 12 bases spanning the gap. This CDR3 has 14 residues. Germline CDR1 and CDR2: SGHRS and YFSETQ.

The chain couples TRBV7-2 to TRBJ2-3; 8 positions agree with TRBD2. Germline CDR1 and CDR2: SGHTA and FQGNSA. This CDR3 has 14 residues. Trimming cost V 5 bases and J 5 bases; bases outside gene matches: 6. CDR3 sequence reads: CASSPSLAGDTQYF. The CDR3, as DNA: TGTGCCAGCAGCCCGTCCCTAGCGGGAGATACGCAGTATTTT.

V and J are TRBV11-2 and TRBJ2-2; tentative D call: TRBD2 (6 bases). The CDR3 sequence is 16 residues long. The germline V gene encodes CDR1 SGHAT and CDR2 FQNNGV. V gave up 6 bases and J gave up 4 bases, with 18 bases separating them. The CDR3 reads CASRTIRTTSTGELFF. The CDR3 DNA reads TGTGCCAGCAGAACTATTCGGACTACAAGCACCGGGGAGCTGTTTTTT.

The chain employs TRBV10-1 and TRBJ1-2; TRBD1 aligns across 8 bases. V gave up 2 bases and J gave up 0 bases; unmatched junction bases: 8. Germline assignment: CDR1 WNHNN and CDR2 SYGVQD (reference sequence). This CDR3 spans 17 amino acids. The CDR3 sequence: CASSEGRGLSPNYGYTF. The CDR3 DNA sequence: TGCGCCAGCAGTGAGGGCAGGGGGCTCTCCCCTAACTATGGCTACACCTTC.

CDR3 nucleotides: TGCGCCAGCAGCCAAGAAATCGGGACTAGCGGGAGAGCGGGGGAGCTGTTTTTT. Translated: CASSQEIGTSGRAGELFF. V gene TRBV4-1 combines with J gene TRBJ2-2; 14 nucleotides line up with TRBD2. Germline V gene data show CDR1 as MGHRA and CDR2 as YSYEKL. This CDR3 is 18 amino acids long. V gave up 0 bases and J gave up 8 bases; unmatched junction bases: 8.

This clone has only a few counts. An end of the junction does not agree with germline; a read error may underlie this. The chain combines TRBV6-1 with TRBJ2-7; D might be TRBD2 (5 bases). CDR3 length: 14 amino acids. The germline gives CDR1 MNHNS, CDR2 SASEGT. The CDR3 nucleotides read TGTGCCAGCAGTGGCGGGCTCTCCTCCGACGAGCAGTACTTC. Translated, it gives CASSGGLSSDEQYF.

J is TRBJ2-7 and V is TRBV27; 7 positions match TRBD1. The CDR3 runs to 15 residues. The ends lost 5 bases at V and 5 bases at J; junction bases unmatched: 12. Germline V gene lookup returns CDR1 MNHEY and CDR2 SMNVEV (reference sequence). The CDR3 loop is CASSPQTGSGNEQYF. CDR3 DNA sequence: TGTGCCAGCAGTCCTCAGACAGGGTCAGGGAACGAGCAGTACTTC.

The sample holds one count of this clone. The genes are TRBV2 and TRBJ1-1; TRBD1 matches 7 bases. The CDR3 is 15 amino acids. CDR1 and CDR2 from the germline V gene are SNHLY and FYNNEI. The J segment lost 1 base and the V segment lost 6 bases, leaving 8 bases of the junction unmatched. The DNA for the CDR3 is TGTGCCAGCAGAGGCACAGGGGCTCCGAACACTGAAGCTTTCTTT. Translation gives CASRGTGAPNTEAFF. The whole variable domain, remainder taken from reference TRBV2 and TRBJ1-1, is EPEVTQTPSHQVTQMGQEVILRCVPISNHLYFYWYRQILGQKVEFLVSFYNNEISEKSEIFDDQFSVERPDGSNFTLKIRSTKLEDSAMYFCASRGTGAPNTEAFFGQGTRLTVV.

The chain joins TRBV28 to TRBJ2-2; 8 bases line up with TRBD1. V gave up 6 bases and J gave up 0 bases; unmatched junction bases: 18. Per the germline V gene, CDR1 is MDHEN and CDR2 is SYDVKM. The CDR3 length is 20 residues. This CDR3 reads CASSPDRGTGGLPNTGELFF. The CDR3 DNA is TGTGCCAGCAGCCCCGACAGGGGAACCGGAGGTCTTCCGAACACCGGGGAGCTGTTTTTT.

The genes are TRBV2 and TRBJ2-1, with D uncertain. CDR3 size: 16 residues. Between the trimmed V and J ends, which lost 6 bases and 5 bases, there was a span of 20 bases. The germline V gene has CDR1 SNHLY and CDR2 FYNNEI. The CDR3 reads CASRTQWSLGNNEQFF. The CDR3 DNA reads as TGTGCCAGCAGGACCCAGTGGAGTCTCGGTAACAATGAGCAGTTCTTC.

This chain uses TRBV27 with TRBJ2-3, with 8 bases identical to TRBD1. The CDR3 consists of 14 residues. Per the germline V gene, CDR1 is MNHEY and CDR2 is SMNVEV (reference sequence). V trimming: 6 bases; J trimming: 6 bases; junction bases outside the gene matches: 8. This CDR3 reads CASSLRTGHDTQYF. For the CDR3, the DNA is TGTGCCAGCAGCCTTCGGACAGGGCACGATACGCAGTATTTT.

This chain connects TRBV7-9 to TRBJ1-1; a weak D match, TRBD1 (5 bases). The CDR3 has 11 amino acids. Per the germline V gene, CDR1 is SEHNR and CDR2 is FQNEAQ (reference sequence). V was pared by 2 bases and J by 10 bases, with 8 bases between. The chain's CDR3 is CASSLSQGAFF. Here the CDR3 DNA reads TGTGCCAGCAGCTTATCGCAGGGAGCTTTCTTT.

CDR3 nucleotides: TGTGCCAGTAGTATAGTACTAGCGGGCTCCTACAATGAGCAGTTCTTC. This translates into CASSIVLAGSYNEQFF. V is TRBV19 and J is TRBJ2-1; 9 positions agree with TRBD2. This CDR3 is 16 amino acids long. V was pared by 1 base and J by 0 bases, with 1 base of the junction left unmatched. Germline CDR1 LNHDA, CDR2 SQIVND (reference sequence).

As DNA, the CDR3 is TGTGCCAGCAGTTTAGGGACAGGGAATGGCTACACCTTC. Protein sequence: CASSLGTGNGYTF. The chain has TRBV27 and TRBJ1-2, with 9 bases aligning to TRBD1. Germline lookup yields CDR1 MNHEY and CDR2 SMNVEV (reference sequence). CDR3 length equals 13 residues. V lost 2 bases, J lost 6 bases, and 1 base stayed unmatched.

The rearrangement joins TRBV19 to TRBJ1-5; a weak D match, TRBD1 (5 bases). The V gene's germline CDR1 is LNHDA and CDR2 SQIVND (reference sequence). Trimming stripped 5 bases from V and 11 bases from J, with 19 bases between. CDR3 size: 14 residues. The CDR3 loop reads CASSDGGLISTQHF. The CDR3 DNA sequence: TGTGCCAGTAGTGATGGGGGACTCATCAGCACCCAGCATTTT.

The sample holds one count of this clone. This chain links TRBV27 with TRBJ1-2, with TRBD1 matching over 7 bases. This CDR3 has 14 amino acids. Trimming removed 3 bases from V and 7 bases from J; junction bases left unmatched: 8. From germline, CDR1 is MNHEY and CDR2 SMNVEV (reference sequence). The CDR3 protein is CASSLGRGLGGYTF. The CDR3 DNA is TGTGCCAGCAGTTTGGGCAGGGGGTTAGGTGGCTACACCTTC.

This chain joins TRBV4-1 and TRBJ1-3; tentatively, D is TRBD1 (5 bases). V lost 2 bases and J 7 bases, leaving 12 bases between the germline ends. The CDR3 contains 14 residues. Germline assignment: CDR1 MGHRA and CDR2 YSYEKL. In nucleotides, the CDR3 is TGCGCCAGCAGCCAAACCGACAGCGTGAACACCATATATTTT. Amino acid sequence: CASSQTDSVNTIYF.

This clone turned up a few times. The chain couples TRBV11-1 to TRBJ1-2, with 7 bases fitting TRBD1. Germline values: CDR1 SGHAT, CDR2 FQDESV (reference sequence). Losses at the gene ends were 5 bases for V and 4 bases for J; bases not matched to a gene: 1. The CDR3 consists of 12 residues. Here the CDR3 reads CASSRDSYGYTF. The DNA of the CDR3 is TGTGCCAGCAGCCGGGACAGCTATGGCTACACCTTC.